What follows are 8 T cell receptor beta chains derived from one specimen sequenced in a study of control samples from healthy donors and cancer patients. Only in-frame clones appear in the TCRdb table, and some are missing; sequencing was by immunoSEQ multiplex PCR. The table lists some 150,000 clones, 94% of them singletons. Input material: blood. These receptor sequences come from a man aged 35 to 55 in good health.

The V and J genes are TRBV11-2 and TRBJ1-2; TRBD1 is a possible D gene (5 bases). This CDR3 has 11 amino acids. V shed 8 bases and J shed 8 bases, with 12 bases lying between them. The germline V gene has CDR1 SGHAT and CDR2 FQNNGV. The CDR3 spells CASPLGGGYTF. The CDR3 nucleotides are TGTGCCAGCCCCCTGGGGGGGGGCTACACCTTC.

The chain's CDR3 is CASSQIDMGITSFNEQFF. DNA of the CDR3: TGCGCCAGCAGCCAAATAGATATGGGGATAACATCTTTCAATGAGCAGTTCTTC. The chain employs TRBV4-1 and TRBJ2-1; D unresolved. The germline V and J ends were trimmed by 2 bases and 6 bases, with 23 bases remaining between them. The CDR3 consists of 18 residues. Germline CDR1 is MGHRA and CDR2 is YSYEKL.

The chain couples TRBV7-9 to TRBJ1-6; TRBD1 might be the D (5 bases). V was pared by 2 bases and J by 10 bases, with 12 bases between. The CDR3 is 14 amino acids. Per the germline V gene, CDR1 is SEHNR and CDR2 is FQNEAQ (reference sequence). The CDR3 loop reads CASSLLGANSPLHF. DNA for the CDR3: TGTGCCAGCAGCTTATTAGGGGCGAACTCACCCCTCCACTTT. Full variable domain (outside the CDR3, taken from reference TRBV7-9 and TRBJ1-6): DTGVSQNPRHKITKRGQNVTFRCDPISEHNRLYWYRQTLGQGPEFLTYFQNEAQLEKSRLLSDRFSAERPKGSFSTLEIQRTEQGDSAMYLCASSLLGANSPLHFGNGTRLTVT.

This clone was observed once. The chain has TRBV28 and TRBJ1-1; no reliable D call. Deletions cut 5 bases from V and 1 base from J, with 14 bases between. The CDR3 is 15 amino acids. Per germline, CDR1 MDHEN and CDR2 SYDVKM. The CDR3 region has the DNA TGTGCCAGCAGTCCGGCGGGTCAAAGGAACACTGAAGCTTTCTTT. Translated: CASSPAGQRNTEAFF.

This clone was seen once. This chain joins TRBV10-2 and TRBJ1-5, with a weak D call TRBD1 (6 bases). Germline V gene data show CDR1 as WSHSY and CDR2 as SAAADI. Trimming left V 2 bases short and J 3 bases short, with 8 bases between. CDR3 size: 14 residues. The CDR3 nucleotides read TGCGCCAGCAGTGAGGGGGGCCTCAATCAGCCCCAGCATTTT. Translating it yields CASSEGGLNQPQHF.

V usage is TRBV14 and J usage is TRBJ1-4; D gene ambiguous. The germline CDR1 and CDR2 sequences are SGHDN and FVKESK. The CDR3 runs 14 residues. V lost 5 bases and J 4 bases, leaving 11 bases between the germline ends. DNA of the CDR3: TGTGCCAGCAGCGGAACGAAAGTTAATGAAAAACTGTTTTTT. Its translation is CASSGTKVNEKLFF.

This chain connects TRBV5-8 to TRBJ1-3; maybe TRBD1 (6 bases). The CDR3 is 17 amino acids. V was trimmed by 1 base and J by 0 bases, leaving 14 bases between them. Per germline, CDR1 SGHTS and CDR2 YDEGEE. This CDR3 is CASSLFRGQTSGNTIYF. In DNA form, the CDR3 reads TGTGCCAGCAGCTTGTTTAGGGGACAAACCTCTGGAAACACCATATATTTT.

This sequence joins TRBV30 and TRBJ1-6; the D is unclear. Germline values: CDR1 GTSNPN, CDR2 SVGIG (reference sequence). The CDR3 loop spans 15 amino acids. Trimming removed 0 bases at V and 5 bases at J, with 11 bases between. CDR3 in DNA: TGTGCCTGGAGTGTAGCTACACGAAATAATTCACCCCTCCACTTT. Amino acids: CAWSVATRNNSPLHF.